This T cell receptor beta chain was sequenced in a study of PD-L1 blockade in urothelial cancer (dated by TCRdb to about 2017). A note on the overall study: All patients started therapy in about 2014 and received atezolizumab 1,200 mg intravenously every 3 weeks. Pretreatment tumor samples, along with matched peripheral blood serially collected before and after atezolizumab treatment, were subjected to TCR sequencing. Blood samples were analyzed 3 weeks after the start of treatment (second dose) and 6 weeks after the start of treatment. Pretreatment blood TCR-seq was available for twenty-nine patients, at least one posttreatment blood collection was obtained for around 25 patients, and tumor TCR-seq was available for around 25 patients. Durable clinical benefit was achieved by nine patients but not by the remaining 20. Progression-free survival longer than 6 months counted as durable clinical benefit, and TCR features were additionally tested against both progression-free and overall survival. In the same patients, pretreatment tumors underwent whole exome sequencing and RNA sequencing in addition to TCR sequencing. Patients had an ECOG performance status of 0 or 1 and had received between 0 and 3 prior chemotherapy regimens. The study, an exploratory multi-omic analysis, examined somatic, immune and clinical correlates of response to PD-L1 blockade with atezolizumab in urothelial cancer. Blood samples gave median yields of approximately 130,000 T cells and over 80,000 unique TCRs, along with a median clonality of 0.080. About 90% of the roughly 30 patients were males with bladder-origin urothelial cancer, and about 65% of the 29 reported a prior smoking history.

Synthetic TCR analog templates were spiked into each PCR so that absolute template abundance could be estimated from read counts. Using the immunoSEQ assay, TCRbeta CDR3 regions were amplified from genomic DNA with bias-controlled V and J gene primers. Sequencing of rearranged TCRbeta segments was performed at approximately 20X coverage. As for the original processing: Sequencing errors were corrected by clustering, and CDR3s were annotated against IMGT so that V, D and J genes could be assigned. Out-of-frame and stop-codon sequences were excluded, and only productive TCRbeta rearrangements were used in downstream analyses. Clonality was computed as one minus Shannon entropy normalized by the log of the number of unique productive sequences. Fisher's exact test with Benjamini-Hochberg correction, using a cutoff of adjusted p below 0.01, was how clones that differed between time points or between blood and tumor were identified. TCRdb obtained this table from immuneACCESS and retained in-frame rearrangements with V and J assigned. These tables miss some clones; where compared with another copy, unresolved V genes account for less than half of the shortfall, and the remainder is unexplained. V, J and clone size are those of that table, while D and trimming were read from the DNA. This sample holds 49,000 or so clones; 70% to 80% were observed only once. Jointly, the top ten make up over 9.5% of the sample.

What the time point label conveys for this sample: pretreatment peripheral blood. A total of 29 patients with locally advanced or metastatic urothelial carcinoma, treated at Memorial Sloan Kettering on a trial protocol, made up the cohort. Peripheral blood mononuclear cells were collected pretreatment and during treatment, at between 1 and 8 total time points per patient. The Qiagen DNeasy Blood extraction kit was used to purify genomic DNA from total PBMCs and from tumor samples. Collected pretreatment and during treatment, PBMCs were isolated and stored as previously described. The germline V gene encodes CDR1 LNHDA and CDR2 SQIVND (reference sequence). V is clipped by 6 bases and J by 4 bases, and the sequence between their germline boundaries is 25 bases long. The cysteine opens and the phenylalanine closes a CDR3 of 17 amino acids. The only DNA kept is the CDR3, 51 bases in frame from the first base.

The research as a whole found: Improved progression-free and overall survival was found to be associated with pretreatment peripheral blood TCR clonality below the median. Patients with durable benefit showed greater expansion of tumor-associated TCR clones in peripheral blood 3 weeks after starting treatment (n ≈ 22, p = 0.022). Because the sample size was small (n of about 27) and many exploratory analyses were performed, the results are intended to be hypothesis-generating.

On this clone itself: Its target antigen remains unknown. No qualities accompany the bases; no much larger clone lies one base away.

The specimen comprised PBMCs, sampled around atezolizumab (anti-PD-L1) treatment. The sequence joins TRBV19 to TRBJ2-7, with a tentative D gene TRBD1 over 6 matching bases. The TCR was taken from a man between 65 and 85 years old with urothelial cancer. The CDR3 amino acid sequence is: CASRARLVAGEFYEQYF. The sequenced DNA: TGTGCCAGTAGAGCCCGCCTTGTAGCAGGGGAATTTTACGAGCAGTACTTC.